This T cell receptor beta chain was retrieved from a study of blood T cell repertoires in COVID-19. In the study overall: The cDNA or gDNA used as material had been derived from T cells, B-cell-depleted T cells, or PBMCs.

As originally analysed: Amplified reference gene primers provided the basis for estimating nucleated cell counts. The assay was immunoSEQ multiplex PCR, and TCRdb's table has in-frame clones only and misses some. D and trimming come from the DNA, and the V and J calls and clone size come from that table. Of hundreds of thousands of clones listed, about 82% are singletons. This study enrolled people aged roughly 18 to 90 from about 26 US geographic areas. Donors in Cohort 3 counted as recovered after two negative PCRs, clearance, or symptom resolution. Germline V gives CDR1 SEHNR, CDR2 FQNEAQ (reference sequence). The V and J ends lost 2 bases and 5 bases, in that order; junction bases with no gene match: 5. The length of the CDR3 is 15 residues.

V gene TRBV7-9 combines with J gene TRBJ2-3; 9 bases agree with TRBD2. Sample: PBMCs or T cells enriched from blood (not recorded which). This clonotype was sampled from a woman between 50 and 59 years old who had recovered from COVID-19. CDR3 protein: CASSLLAGEEDTQYF. The CDR3, as DNA: TGTGCCAGCAGCTTATTAGCGGGAGAAGAAGATACGCAGTATTTT.